The 27 T cell receptor beta chains presented below share a single source sample, sequenced in a study of blood T cell repertoires in COVID-19. Clones were read by immunoSEQ multiplex PCR, and TCRdb kept only the in-frame ones, dropping some. The sample lists 150,000 to 200,000 clones; around 89% were seen once. The sequenced material came from peripheral blood. These receptor sequences come from a man between 50 and 59 years old with acute or convalescent COVID-19.

The rearrangement uses TRBV29-1 and TRBJ2-7, with a possible D match to TRBD1 (5 bases). Germline-derived CDR1 and CDR2 are SQVTM and ANQGSEA. The CDR3 sequence is 12 residues long. The ends were cut back, 5 bases at V and 2 bases at J, with 10 bases in the middle. The CDR3 sequence is CSVQKGTYEQYF. The CDR3 nucleotides are TGCAGCGTTCAGAAGGGGACCTACGAGCAGTACTTC.

The chain joins TRBV9 to TRBJ2-1, with 9 bases matching TRBD1. This CDR3 has 16 amino acids. V dropped 0 bases and J dropped 9; count of bases not matched to a gene: 10. Per germline, CDR1 SGDLS and CDR2 YYNGEE. The CDR3 sequence: CASSVAPTGGMVEQFF. The CDR3 DNA is TGTGCCAGCAGCGTAGCCCCGACAGGGGGAATGGTTGAGCAGTTCTTC.

The chain employs TRBV18 and TRBJ2-3; TRBD2 agrees at 11 bases. This CDR3 contains 16 residues. The V and J ends lost 5 bases and 0 bases, in that order; junction bases with no gene match: 4. Germline V lookup: CDR1 KGHSH, CDR2 LQKENI. CDR3 protein: CASSSRTSGSTDTQYF. DNA for the CDR3: TGTGCCAGCTCATCCCGGACTAGCGGGAGCACAGATACGCAGTATTTT.

V gene TRBV27 combines with J gene TRBJ2-2; 10 bases map to TRBD2. Trimming at V came to 3 bases and at J to 5 bases, leaving 3 bases not matched to a gene. The germline V gene has CDR1 MNHEY and CDR2 SMNVEV (reference sequence). The length of the CDR3 is 15 residues. CDR3 residues: CASSFELAGTGELFF. The DNA of the CDR3 is TGTGCCAGCAGTTTCGAACTAGCGGGGACCGGGGAGCTGTTTTTT.

V and J are TRBV3-1 (or the pseudogene TRBV3-2) and TRBJ2-7, with TRBD1 identical over 7 bases. After removal of 5 bases from V and 5 bases from J, the junction contained 6 bases not matched to a gene. Germline V gene sequence: CDR1 LGHDT, CDR2 YNNKEL (reference sequence). The CDR3 consists of 13 residues. The CDR3 bases are TGTGCCAGCAGCTACAGGGGAATCCACGAGCAGTACTTC. Protein sequence: CASSYRGIHEQYF.

This chain connects TRBV27 to TRBJ1-5; 8 bases are shared with TRBD1. J gave up 5 bases and V 5 bases, and 2 bases lay outside the gene matches. The length of the CDR3 is 13 residues. CDR1 is MNHEY, CDR2 SMNVEV, per germline (reference sequence). CDR3 nucleotide sequence: TGTGCCAGCAGTCTACAGGGGGATCAGCCCCAGCATTTT. It encodes CASSLQGDQPQHF.

The chain links TRBV5-1 to TRBJ1-4, with D tentatively TRBD1 (5 bases). The CDR3 spans 13 residues. The V end was cut by 2 bases, the J end by 8 bases, with 10 bases between. Germline V CDR1 and CDR2: SGHRS, YFSETQ. In DNA, the CDR3 is TGCGCCAGCAGCTTAGGGGTACGCGAAAAACTGTTTTTT. Its translation: CASSLGVREKLFF.

The rearrangement uses TRBV5-4 and TRBJ2-2; D possibly corresponds to TRBD1 (5 bases). V lost 3 bases and J lost 5, with 17 bases in between. In germline, CDR1 is SGHNT, CDR2 YYREEE (reference sequence). The CDR3 covers 16 residues. The CDR3 region is CASSSDIDRVTGELFF. DNA for the CDR3: TGTGCCAGCAGCTCCGATATTGACAGAGTTACCGGGGAGCTGTTTTTT.

The chain recombines TRBV3-1 (or the pseudogene TRBV3-2) with TRBJ1-1; no clear D. Germline-derived CDR1 and CDR2 are LGHDT and YNNKEL (reference sequence). The V and J ends lost 4 bases and 6 bases respectively, with 15 bases between them. The length of the CDR3 is 14 residues. As DNA, the CDR3 is TGTGCCAGCAGCCCGCGGTCTCAGTCAGCTGAAGCTTTCTTT. Translation gives CASSPRSQSAEAFF.

The chain has TRBV18 and TRBJ1-1, with TRBD1 identical over 11 bases. Unmatched junction bases numbered 10, after V lost 4 bases and J lost 0 bases. In germline, CDR1 is KGHSH, CDR2 LQKENI. The length of the CDR3 is 18 residues. The CDR3 loop is CASSRPGQGGSMNTEAFF. CDR3 bases: TGTGCCAGCTCACGACCGGGACAGGGGGGATCCATGAACACTGAAGCTTTCTTT.

The J gene is TRBJ1-1, the V gene TRBV6-2 or TRBV6-3; D is undetermined. The CDR3 consists of 12 residues. CDR1 and CDR2 from the germline V gene are MNHEY and SVGEGT. V gave up 2 bases and J gave up 7 bases, with 8 bases separating them. The CDR3 DNA is TGTGCCAGCAGTTACGCGGGAGGTGAAGCTTTCTTT. Protein sequence: CASSYAGGEAFF.

The rearrangement uses TRBV28 and TRBJ2-7; possible D gene TRBD1, 6 bases. V lost 2 bases and J lost 1, with 21 bases in between. From germline, CDR1 is MDHEN and CDR2 SYDVKM. This CDR3 comprises 18 residues. The CDR3 spells CASSLPLTGQNPSYEQYF. The CDR3 DNA reads TGTGCCAGCAGTTTACCCCTCACCGGACAGAACCCTTCCTACGAGCAGTACTTC.

This chain connects TRBV6-6 to TRBJ2-2; tentatively, D is TRBD2 (5 bases). V was shortened by 0 bases and J by 1 base, with 6 bases between the two germline ends. Germline V gene sequence: CDR1 MNHNY, CDR2 SVGAGI (reference sequence). CDR3 size: 15 residues. The CDR3 loop is CASSYSGLNTGELFF. CDR3 nucleotides: TGTGCCAGCAGTTACTCCGGACTGAACACCGGGGAGCTGTTTTTT.

The rearrangement joins TRBV5-1 to TRBJ1-2; TRBD1 aligns across 8 bases. This CDR3 contains 16 residues. In germline, CDR1 is SGHRS, CDR2 YFSETQ. Trimming took 2 bases from V and 1 from J; bases not matched to a gene: 7. The CDR3: CASSFRDRTLNYGYTF. The DNA for the CDR3 is TGCGCCAGCAGCTTCCGGGACAGGACCCTTAACTATGGCTACACCTTC. The full variable domain, completed using reference TRBV5-1 and TRBJ1-2, is KAGVTQTPRYLIKTRGQQVTLSCSPISGHRSVSWYQQTPGQGLQFLFEYFSETQRNKGNFPGRFSGRQFSNSRSEMNVSTLELGDSALYLCASSFRDRTLNYGYTFGSGTRLTVV.

This clone was seen a few times. The chain recombines TRBV4-1 with TRBJ2-1; 16 bases are a match to TRBD2. Trimming took 0 bases from V and 15 from J; bases not matched to a gene: 8. Germline-derived CDR1 and CDR2 are MGHRA and YSYEKL. This CDR3 spans 16 amino acids. CDR3 in DNA: TGCGCCAGCAGCCAAGAAGTGGGACTAGCGGGGGGGCCCCTGTTCTTC. It codes for CASSQEVGLAGGPLFF.

CDR3 protein: CASSQVAALYQETQYF. DNA for the CDR3: TGTGCCAGCAGCCAAGTAGCAGCCTTGTACCAAGAGACCCAGTACTTC. The chain is built from TRBV7-9 and TRBJ2-5, with D hard to call. Germline CDR1 reads SEHNR; CDR2 reads FQNEAQ (reference sequence). V lost 5 bases, J lost 0 bases, and 16 bases lay in between. This CDR3 spans 16 amino acids.

The CDR3 sequence: CASSLWTGNEQFF. The CDR3 bases are TGTGCCAGCAGTCTGTGGACTGGCAATGAGCAGTTCTTC. This chain links TRBV6-5 with TRBJ2-1; D possibly corresponds to TRBD2 (5 bases). From germline, CDR1 is MNHEY and CDR2 SVGAGI. CDR3 length: 13 residues. The V end lost 5 bases, the J end lost 6 bases, and 11 bases lay between the germline ends.

A single count supports this clone. This chain links TRBV6-4 with TRBJ1-2; D is undetermined. The CDR3 sequence is 13 residues long. Germline V CDR1 and CDR2: MRHNA, SNTAGT. The CDR3 spells CVPVLRSNYGYTF. In nucleotides, the CDR3 is TGTGTCCCCGTTCTCAGGTCTAACTATGGCTACACCTTC.

This chain uses TRBV11-2 with TRBJ2-1; 14 bases agree with TRBD2. CDR3 length equals 14 residues. Trimming at V came to 9 bases and at J to 9 bases, leaving 7 bases not matched to a gene. Germline V CDR1 and CDR2: SGHAT, FQNNGV. Written as DNA, the CDR3 is TGTGCCAGTCCGACTAGCGGGAGGGCCACTGAGCAGTTCTTC. Protein: CASPTSGRATEQFF.

This rearrangement joins TRBV19 to TRBJ1-1, with 12 bases matching TRBD1. This CDR3 spans 14 amino acids. Germline CDR1 LNHDA, CDR2 SQIVND (reference sequence). Germline trimming cut 4 bases from V and 6 bases from J; bases unmatched to any gene: 3. The CDR3 protein is CASSTGQGASEAFF. CDR3 bases: TGTGCCAGTAGTACGGGACAGGGGGCTTCTGAAGCTTTCTTT.

The J gene is TRBJ2-5, the V gene TRBV5-5, with 8 bases fitting TRBD2. Germline V gives CDR1 SGHKS, CDR2 YYEKEE (reference sequence). This CDR3 comprises 14 residues. Trimming removed 4 bases from V and 7 bases from J; junction bases left unmatched: 9. The CDR3 sequence: CASSPAGGSGTQYF. The CDR3, as DNA: TGTGCCAGCAGCCCGGCGGGGGGCTCGGGGACCCAGTACTTC.

V is TRBV27 and J is TRBJ2-5; 7 bases are a match to TRBD2. V was pared by 2 bases and J by 1 base, with 4 bases of the junction left unmatched. Germline values: CDR1 MNHEY, CDR2 SMNVEV (reference sequence). CDR3 size: 15 residues. As DNA, the CDR3 is TGTGCCAGCAGTTTAACGGCGGGAGCCCAAGAGACCCAGTACTTC. It yields the protein CASSLTAGAQETQYF.

This chain joins TRBV19 and TRBJ1-3, with unresolved D. With 5 bases removed from V and 0 bases from J, the gap between germline ends came to 17 bases. CDR1 is LNHDA, CDR2 SQIVND, per germline (reference sequence). CDR3 length: 17 residues. CDR3 region: CASSRASRINSGNTIYF. The CDR3 DNA follows: TGTGCCAGTAGTCGCGCGTCTAGAATAAACTCTGGAAACACCATATATTTT.

The chain links TRBV7-9 to TRBJ1-1; TRBD1 might be the D (5 bases). The CDR3 spans 15 residues. Germline V CDR1 and CDR2: SEHNR, FQNEAQ (reference sequence). V lost 3 bases and J lost 4, with 15 bases in between. The CDR3 is CASSFPYGGSTEAFF. The DNA of the CDR3 is TGTGCCAGCAGCTTTCCGTACGGGGGGAGCACTGAAGCTTTCTTT.

This chain links TRBV2 with TRBJ2-1; 15 nucleotides agree with TRBD2. CDR3 length: 18 residues. Trimming cost V 6 bases and J 0 bases; bases outside gene matches: 6. Germline loops: CDR1 SNHLY, CDR2 FYNNEI. The CDR3 here is CASRRGTSGRSSYNEQFF. The CDR3 DNA sequence: TGTGCCAGCAGGCGAGGGACTAGCGGGAGGTCCTCCTACAATGAGCAGTTCTTC.

V gene TRBV9 combines with J gene TRBJ1-2; possible D gene TRBD1, 6 bases. CDR1 is SGDLS, CDR2 YYNGEE, per germline. The V gene lost 4 bases and the J gene lost 0 bases, with 19 bases spanning the gap. CDR3 length: 17 amino acids. The DNA of the CDR3 is TGTGCCAGCAGCTATACAGGGCCAAAGTTAGCTAACTATGGCTACACCTTC. The encoded protein is CASSYTGPKLANYGYTF.

The chain recombines TRBV27 with TRBJ1-2; D perhaps matches TRBD1 (5 bases). This CDR3 region has 15 residues. CDR1 and CDR2 from the germline V gene are MNHEY and SMNVEV (reference sequence). V lost 2 bases, J lost 4 bases, and 14 bases lay in between. The CDR3 sequence is CASSLTYQGAYGYTF. For the CDR3, the DNA is TGTGCCAGCAGTTTAACGTACCAGGGTGCCTATGGCTACACCTTC.